This TCR beta chain was documented in a study of response to subunit inactivated influenza vaccine. TCRdb processed the RT-PCR reads anew with MiXCR; each CDR3 protein has one entry. The data contain more than 450,000 distinct CDR3 sequences, 6% to 9% of them singletons. Study results and limitations: After each seasonal influenza vaccination, few new T cells are recruited, the authors suggested.

CDR3 length equals 13 residues. The J segment lost 5 bases and the V segment lost 8 bases, leaving 9 bases of the junction unmatched. Looked up from germline, CDR1 is DFQATT and CDR2 is SNEGSKA (reference sequence). This clonotype was detected many times. Its antigen is not known. This receptor was taken from a man between 50 and 69 years old who received an inactivated influenza vaccine. The source was PBMCs from blood, collected around 25 months after vaccination. V and J are TRBV20-1 and TRBJ2-1; TRBD2 agrees at 7 bases. The CDR3 region is CSPSGGSNNEQFF. In nucleotides, the CDR3 is TGCAGTCCCTCAGGCGGGAGTAACAATGAGCAGTTCTTC.